Described below is a single T cell receptor beta chain sequence and its context. The target of this receptor is not known. Base qualities were left out, and no much larger clone turns up one base away. CDR1 and CDR2, looked up from the germline V gene, are MNHGY and SAAAGT. V is trimmed back by 5 bases and J by 4 bases, and the junction contains 14 bases that no gene match accounts for. Reading from cysteine to phenylalanine, the CDR3 counts 17 amino acids. Solely the CDR3 DNA is kept, with 51 bases framed from the first base. The library came from the immunoSEQ multiplex PCR assay. Primary melanoma tumor tissue underwent high-throughput sequencing of the T-cell receptor beta chain. On the study's bioinformatics: TCRB CDR3 sharing between samples and the distribution of insertions and deletions were included in the repertoire analyses. A gradient-boosted model ranked how well the T-cell fraction predicted outcome compared with histopathological variables. Not all clones reach the TCRdb copy of this immuneACCESS table, which keeps in-frame sequences only. Checked studies attribute under half of the gap to unresolved V genes and leave the rest unexplained. D and trimming were read from the DNA, whereas the V and J calls and clone size are those reported in that table. Present in this sample are 450 to 500 clones, nearly 90% of which were seen just once. Together, the top ten hold around a tenth of the sample.

Patients had primary melanoma that had been surgically resected and was considered potentially curable but at risk of metastatic recurrence. The data derive from a study of primary melanoma T cells and metastatic recurrence (dated by TCRdb to about 2020). Some background on the complete study: The cohort was made up of roughly 180 primary melanomas of stage T2 to T4, with thickness greater than 1 mm. The T-cell fraction measured by TCR beta sequencing was compared against progression-free survival as the clinical outcome. Histopathological grading of tumor-infiltrating lymphocytes served as the comparison point for the T-cell fraction derived from sequencing. Whether T-cell fraction and T-cell repertoire clonality in primary melanoma tumors predicted patient outcome was tested in the study.

Study-wide findings and limitations: An effective T-cell-mediated antitumor response in primary melanoma was presented by the authors only as a suggestion rather than as a demonstrated mechanism. Adding T-cell fraction to tumor thickness reportedly improved progression-free survival prediction more than adding any other histopathological variable. Protection appeared to be conferred by a T-cell fraction above 20% regardless of ulceration status, mitotic rate or nodal disease. Progression-free survival was reportedly predicted by the tumor T-cell fraction independently of age, mitotic rate, ulceration and thickness.

Sequenced: melanoma tumor tissue. This receptor was identified in a human donor with melanoma. This chain is built from TRBV6-8 and TRBJ2-7, with 10 middle bases fitting TRBD2. The CDR3 is CASSPLAGNLLGYEQYF. The nucleotide sequence is TGTGCCAGCAGTCCACTAGCGGGAAATCTTTTGGGATACGAGCAGTACTTC.